This TCR beta chain was sequenced in a study of blood T cells in healthy people across ages. Between the trimmed V and J ends, which lost 3 bases and 4 bases, there was a span of 11 bases. CDR1 and CDR2 (germline): KGHDR, SFDVKD. The CDR3 extends over 14 amino acids. Next came a second PCR, run for roughly 7 to 12 cycles, which used a sample-barcoded 5' primer along with a J-beta primer mix. Each CDR3 protein is one row after TCRdb ran MiXCR on the 5' RACE reads. The repertoire holds some 1.4 million distinct CDR3 sequences, around 42% seen once, with roughly 8.2% in the top ten. Sequencing input: blood. This chain connects TRBV24-1 to TRBJ1-2, with D perhaps matching TRBD1 (6 bases). This clonotype was sampled from a woman between 18 and 30 years old in good health. The CDR3 DNA reads as TGTGCCACCAGTGATACAGGGAGACCCTATGGCTACACCTTC. Translation: CATSDTGRPYGYTF.